One sample yielded the 23 T cell receptor beta chains listed below, sequenced in a study of T cells in Graves' hyperthyroidism and ophthalmopathy. The investigators amplified TCR beta CDR3 regions from RNA transcripts. With the HTBI primer set, the TCR CDR3 went through a first round of RT-PCR. Via MiXCR, TCRdb re-called the multiplex PCR reads, giving one row per CDR3 protein. The sample has some 770,000 distinct CDR3 sequences; roughly 15% are singletons. The sample taken for sequencing was blood. The receptors shown here come from a man aged 18-30 years with Graves' hyperthyroidism.

This clonotype was seen only once. A read error may be the cause here, since a much bigger clone is one base away. The chain couples TRBV7-2 to TRBJ2-1; possible D gene TRBD2, 6 bases. Germline V gives CDR1 SGHTA, CDR2 FQGNSA. This CDR3 comprises 17 residues. CDR3 loop: CASSLAGLAYRYDEQFF. CDR3 coding DNA: TGTGCCAGCAGCTTAGCAGGTCTAGCGTATCGCTACGATGAGCAGTTCTTC.

This chain uses TRBV27 with TRBJ2-3, with D perhaps TRBD2 (6 bases). The CDR3 is 13 residues long. Per germline, CDR1 MNHEY and CDR2 SMNVEV (reference sequence). The V and J ends lost 5 bases and 5 bases respectively, with 11 bases between them. CDR3 nucleotides: TGTGCCAGCAGTCGGAGGGTTGGAGATACGCAGTATTTT. Its protein is CASSRRVGDTQYF.

This clonotype was seen ten or more times. The chain links TRBV6-1 to TRBJ2-7; D may match TRBD1 or TRBD2 (5 bases each). Between the trimmed V and J ends, which lost 8 bases and 2 bases, there was a span of 28 bases. The CDR3 is 18 residues long. CDR1 MNHNS and CDR2 SASEGT come from the germline V gene. The CDR3 sequence is CASSQLTSEEDIPYEQYF. CDR3 coding DNA: TGTGCCAGCTCACAACTCACTTCTGAGGAGGACATACCCTACGAGCAGTACTTC.

This rearrangement joins TRBV6-5 to TRBJ2-7; D is possibly TRBD2 (5 bases). The CDR3 length is 13 residues. Germline V gene data show CDR1 as MNHEY and CDR2 as SVGAGI. The V and J ends lost 2 bases and 3 bases respectively, with 8 bases between them. CDR3: CASSYRRDYEQYF. CDR3 nucleotide sequence: TGTGCCAGCAGTTACCGCCGGGACTACGAGCAGTACTTC.

This clonotype was picked up many times. V is TRBV2 and J is TRBJ1-1; D is unclear. The CDR3 contains 14 residues. Trimming pared 1 base from V and 4 bases from J, leaving 10 bases between. The germline CDR1 and CDR2 sequences are SNHLY and FYNNEI. The CDR3 DNA sequence: TGTGCCAGCAGTGAAGGAAAGGGTTCCACTGAAGCTTTCTTT. Its protein product is CASSEGKGSTEAFF.

This clonotype was counted a few times. This chain's CDR3 is CSAGSGYEKLFF. The CDR3 region has the DNA TGCAGTGCCGGGTCGGGGTATGAAAAACTGTTTTTT. The V and J genes are TRBV20-1 and TRBJ1-4; D remains ambiguous. Deletions cut 6 bases from V and 6 bases from J, with 11 bases between. Germline loops: CDR1 DFQATT, CDR2 SNEGSKA (reference sequence). The CDR3 spans 12 residues.

Only a few counts were recorded for this clonotype. This chain connects TRBV15 to TRBJ1-2, with a weak D call TRBD1 (5 bases). The CDR3 totals 15 residues. V was pared by 5 bases and J by 1 base, with 14 bases between. Germline CDR1 and CDR2: LNHNV and YYDKDF (reference sequence). In DNA form, the CDR3 reads TGTGCCACCAGCGGTTGGGGACCAATTAACTATGGCTACACCTTC. As protein: CATSGWGPINYGYTF.

This clonotype was recorded many times. The chain couples TRBV20-1 to TRBJ2-3; 11 positions match TRBD2. There are 14 residues in the CDR3. CDR1 and CDR2 from the germline V gene are DFQATT and SNEGSKA (reference sequence). The V gene end was trimmed by 5 bases and the J gene end by 1 base; junction bases not matched to a gene: 2. This CDR3 reads CSAGGLAGTDTQYF. The CDR3 DNA is TGCAGTGCTGGGGGACTAGCGGGCACAGATACGCAGTATTTT.

This clonotype was detected ten times or more. The chain's CDR3 is CASSLGGAGSTDTQYF. The CDR3 DNA follows: TGTGCCAGCAGCTTAGGCGGCGCAGGGAGCACAGATACGCAGTATTTT. The gene calls are TRBV11-2 and TRBJ2-3; tentatively, D is TRBD1 (5 bases). Trimming took off 1 base at V and 0 bases at J, with 11 bases between the two ends. The CDR3 sequence is 16 residues long. Germline values: CDR1 SGHAT, CDR2 FQNNGV.

This clonotype was recorded at least ten times. This chain uses TRBV27 with TRBJ1-2; 10 bases are shared with TRBD1. The CDR3 consists of 15 residues. The germline CDR1 and CDR2 sequences are MNHEY and SMNVEV (reference sequence). J lost 3 bases, V lost 5 bases, and 6 bases had no gene match. In DNA, the CDR3 is TGTGCCAGCAGTCCGGACAGGGGGTTGGACTATGGCTACACCTTC. This gives the protein CASSPDRGLDYGYTF.

The rearrangement links TRBV19 to TRBJ1-6; 9 nucleotides match TRBD1. Germline loops: CDR1 LNHDA, CDR2 SQIVND (reference sequence). There are 14 residues in the CDR3. Trimming at V came to 10 bases and at J to 7 bases, leaving 8 bases not matched to a gene. In DNA, the CDR3 is TGTGCCACCCAACCGGACAGGGGAAATTCACCCCTCCACTTT. Encoded protein: CATQPDRGNSPLHF.

This clonotype came up a few times. The rearrangement links TRBV14 to TRBJ2-3; TRBD2 aligns across 10 bases. The V segment lost 4 bases and the J segment 7 bases; nucleotides outside the gene matches: 8. The germline CDR1 and CDR2 sequences are SGHDN and FVKESK. The CDR3 has 15 amino acids. CDR3 sequence (DNA): TGTGCCAGCAGCCCCTCCGGACTAGCGGAAAATACGCAGTATTTT. Its translation is CASSPSGLAENTQYF. The entire variable domain, with the rest obtained from reference TRBV14 and TRBJ2-3, is as follows: EAGVTQFPSHSVIEKGQTVTLRCDPISGHDNLYWYRRVMGKEIKFLLHFVKESKQDESGMPNNRFLAERTGGTYSTLKVQPAELEDSGVYFCASSPSGLAENTQYFGPGTRLTVL.

This clonotype was seen at least ten times. CDR3 sequence (DNA): TGTGCCAGCAGCCCCCCCGGGGCGAACACCGGGGAGCTGTTTTTT. This encodes CASSPPGANTGELFF. J is TRBJ2-2 and V is TRBV13, with a possible D match to TRBD2 (5 bases). This CDR3 contains 15 residues. Trimming took off 5 bases at V and 0 bases at J, with 10 bases between the two ends. Germline V CDR1 and CDR2: PRHDT, FYEKMQ (reference sequence).

This clonotype was picked up many times. The rearrangement uses TRBV30 and TRBJ1-2; D remains unclear. Trimming stripped 8 bases from V and 6 bases from J, with 13 bases between. CDR1 is GTSNPN and CDR2 is SVGIG in the germline V gene (reference sequence). The CDR3 runs to 11 residues. The CDR3 DNA follows: TGTGCCAGCCGCCGATACGATGGCTACACCTTC. Translating it yields CASRRYDGYTF. The full variable domain, its missing parts supplied by reference TRBV30 and TRBJ1-2, is SQTIHQWPATLVQPVGSPLSLECTVEGTSNPNLYWYRQAAGRGLQLLFYSVGIGQISSEVPQNLSASRPQDRQFILSSKKLLLSDSGFYLCASRRYDGYTFGSGTRLTVV.

This clonotype was picked up a small number of times. Relative to the germline gene, one junction end is altered; a read error may explain this. The chain is built from TRBV20-1 and TRBJ2-1; D gene unclear. The CDR3 covers 11 residues. Germline CDR1 and CDR2: DFQATT and SNEGSKA (reference sequence). Written as DNA, the CDR3 is TGCAGTGCTAGACACAACAATGGGCAGTTCTTC. This codes for CSARHNNGQFF.

The chain uses TRBV18 and TRBJ2-2; D possibly uses TRBD1 or TRBD2 (6 bases each). The V gene lost 3 bases and the J gene lost 4 bases, with 15 bases spanning the gap. The CDR3 consists of 16 residues. Germline lookup yields CDR1 KGHSH and CDR2 LQKENI. The CDR3 region has the DNA TGTGCCAGCTCACCTCGACACGGGGGCATCACCGGGGAGCTGTTTTTT. Its protein product is CASSPRHGGITGELFF.

This clonotype was picked up many times. The chain carries TRBV3-1 and TRBJ1-2, with D unclear. Deletions cut 1 base from V and 5 bases from J, with 8 bases between. Looked up from germline, CDR1 is LGHDT and CDR2 is YNNKEL (reference sequence). This CDR3 comprises 13 residues. CDR3: CASSQGDWYGYTF. The CDR3 DNA sequence: TGTGCCAGCAGCCAAGGTGACTGGTATGGCTACACCTTC.

This chain joins TRBV10-1 and TRBJ2-2, with D possibly being TRBD1 (5 bases). Germline CDR1 reads WNHNN; CDR2 reads SYGVQD (reference sequence). The CDR3 runs 15 residues. Between the trimmed V and J ends, which lost 3 bases and 2 bases, there was a span of 10 bases. CDR3 nucleotide sequence: TGCGCCAGCAGTGACCCAGGGCGTAACACCGGGGAGCTGTTTTTT. Translating it yields CASSDPGRNTGELFF.

This clonotype was seen at least ten times. The V call is TRBV2, the J call TRBJ2-7; 7 bases fit TRBD1. Germline V gene data show CDR1 as SNHLY and CDR2 as FYNNEI. The CDR3 contains 15 residues. After removal of 4 bases from V and 5 bases from J, the junction contained 11 bases not matched to a gene. CDR3: CASSAIDRDDHEQYF. The CDR3, as DNA: TGTGCCAGCAGTGCAATTGACAGGGATGACCACGAGCAGTACTTC.

There are many counts of this clonotype. This rearrangement joins TRBV27 to TRBJ2-7; TRBD1 matches at 9 bases. Trimming at V came to 6 bases and at J to 2 bases, leaving 8 bases not matched to a gene. Germline V gene sequence: CDR1 MNHEY, CDR2 SMNVEV (reference sequence). This CDR3 spans 15 amino acids. CDR3 sequence: CASSLGQGLAYEQYF. For the CDR3, the DNA is TGTGCCAGCAGCCTCGGACAGGGGCTCGCCTACGAGCAGTACTTC.

This clonotype was counted ten times or more. The gene calls are TRBV3-1 and TRBJ2-5, with 8 bases that match TRBD1. The J segment lost 5 bases and the V segment lost 3 bases, leaving 2 bases of the junction unmatched. CDR3 length equals 13 residues. From germline, CDR1 is LGHDT and CDR2 YNNKEL (reference sequence). The CDR3 DNA sequence: TGTGCCAGCAGCCATCGACAGGGGGAGACCCAGTACTTC. Protein product: CASSHRQGETQYF.

V is TRBV11-2 and J is TRBJ2-1; tentatively, D is TRBD1 (5 bases). CDR1 and CDR2 (germline): SGHAT, FQNNGV. CDR3 length: 11 amino acids. Trimming took 8 bases from V and 8 from J, leaving 10 bases between them. The CDR3 reads CASAPRDEQFF. The CDR3 DNA sequence: TGTGCCAGCGCCCCCAGGGATGAGCAGTTCTTC. The full variable domain, completed using reference TRBV11-2 and TRBJ2-1, is EAGVAQSPRYKIIEKRQSVAFWCNPISGHATLYWYQQILGQGPKLLIQFQNNGVVDDSQLPKDRFSAERLKGVDSTLKIQPAKLEDSAVYLCASAPRDEQFFGPGTRLTVL.

Many counts were recorded for this clonotype. The chain joins TRBV11-2 to TRBJ2-5; 8 nucleotides match TRBD2. The germline gives CDR1 SGHAT, CDR2 FQNNGV. J was trimmed by 5 bases and V by 5 bases; bases with no gene match: 10. CDR3 size: 15 residues. The DNA for the CDR3 is TGTGCCAGCAGCCCTCCGGGGGGGACGGGGGAGACCCAGTACTTC. It is translated as CASSPPGGTGETQYF.